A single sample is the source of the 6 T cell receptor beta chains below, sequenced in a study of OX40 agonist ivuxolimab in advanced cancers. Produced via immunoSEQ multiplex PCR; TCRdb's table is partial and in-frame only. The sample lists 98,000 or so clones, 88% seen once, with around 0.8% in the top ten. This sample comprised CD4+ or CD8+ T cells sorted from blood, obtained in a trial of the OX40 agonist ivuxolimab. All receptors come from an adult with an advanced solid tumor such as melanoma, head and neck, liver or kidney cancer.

In DNA, the CDR3 is TGCGCCAGCAGCATCGGACAGGGCATCGATGAGCAGTTCTTC. Protein sequence: CASSIGQGIDEQFF. V and J are TRBV5-1 and TRBJ2-1; 8 nucleotides line up with TRBD1. This CDR3 spans 14 amino acids. Germline V gene lookup returns CDR1 SGHRS and CDR2 YFSETQ. Losses at the gene ends were 4 bases for V and 8 bases for J; bases not matched to a gene: 8.

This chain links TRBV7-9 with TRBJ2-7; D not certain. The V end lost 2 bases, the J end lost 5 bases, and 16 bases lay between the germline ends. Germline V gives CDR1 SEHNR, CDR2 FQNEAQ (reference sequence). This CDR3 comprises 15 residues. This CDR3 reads CASSLRNSPVNEQYF. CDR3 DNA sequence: TGTGCCAGCAGCTTACGGAATAGCCCCGTCAACGAGCAGTACTTC.

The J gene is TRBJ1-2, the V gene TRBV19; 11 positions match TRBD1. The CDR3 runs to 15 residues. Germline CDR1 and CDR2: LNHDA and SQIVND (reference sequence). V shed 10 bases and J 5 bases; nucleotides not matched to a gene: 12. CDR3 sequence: CATVDRGPEEYGYTF. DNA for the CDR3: TGTGCCACTGTGGACAGGGGGCCTGAGGAATATGGCTACACCTTC.

DNA of the CDR3: TGTGCCAGCTCACCTTCGGACAGTTCTGAAGCTTTCTTT. Translated, it gives CASSPSDSSEAFF. This chain links TRBV18 with TRBJ1-1; tentatively, D is TRBD1 (6 bases). V dropped 3 bases and J dropped 6 bases, with 11 bases sitting between them. The CDR3 has 13 residues. Germline loops: CDR1 KGHSH, CDR2 LQKENI.

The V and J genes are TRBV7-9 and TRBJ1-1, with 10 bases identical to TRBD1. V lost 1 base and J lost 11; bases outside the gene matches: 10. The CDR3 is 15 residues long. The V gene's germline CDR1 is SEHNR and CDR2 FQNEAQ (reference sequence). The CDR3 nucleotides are TGTGCCAGCAGCTTAGATCAGACAGGGGGCGGGTCGGCTTTCTTT. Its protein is CASSLDQTGGGSAFF.

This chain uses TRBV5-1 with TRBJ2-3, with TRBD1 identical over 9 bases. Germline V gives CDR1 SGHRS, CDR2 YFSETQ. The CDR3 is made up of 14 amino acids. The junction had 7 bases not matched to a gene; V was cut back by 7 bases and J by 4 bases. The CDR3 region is CASARTGDSDTQYF. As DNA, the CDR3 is TGCGCCAGCGCCCGGACAGGGGATTCAGATACGCAGTATTTT.